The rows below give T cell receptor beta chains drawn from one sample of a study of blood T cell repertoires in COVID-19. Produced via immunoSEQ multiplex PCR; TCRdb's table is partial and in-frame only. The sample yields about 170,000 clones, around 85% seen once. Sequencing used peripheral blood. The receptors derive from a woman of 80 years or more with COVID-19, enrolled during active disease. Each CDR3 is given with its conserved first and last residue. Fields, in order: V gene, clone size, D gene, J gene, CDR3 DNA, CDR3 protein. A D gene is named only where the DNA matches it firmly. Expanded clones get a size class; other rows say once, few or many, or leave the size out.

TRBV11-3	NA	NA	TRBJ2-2	TGTGCCAGCAGCCCGGGGAGGACCGGGGAGCTGTTTTTT	CASSPGRTGELFF
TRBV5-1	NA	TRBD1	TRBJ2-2	TGCGCCAGCAGCTTGAAAACAGGGGGCGGGTCCGGGGAGCTGTTTTTT	CASSLKTGGGSGELFF
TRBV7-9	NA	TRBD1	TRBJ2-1	TGTGCCAGCAGATCGCCGGGACAGTACAATGAGCAGTTCTTC	CASRSPGQYNEQFF
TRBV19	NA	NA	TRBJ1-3	TGTGCCAGTAGTGACACCGGGTTCACAGGCTCCTCTGGAAACACCATATATTTT	CASSDTGFTGSSGNTIYF
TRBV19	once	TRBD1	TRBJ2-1	TGTGCCAGTAGTATCCGGGACAGGGGTTACAATGAGCAGTTCTTC	CASSIRDRGYNEQFF
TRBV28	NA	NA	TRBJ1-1	TGTGCCAGCAGTATGCCGGGACAAACTTTACGGAACACTGAAGCTTTCTTT	CASSMPGQTLRNTEAFF
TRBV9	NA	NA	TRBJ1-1	TGTGCCAGCAGCGTAGGGGGGACAACTGAAGCTTTCTTT	CASSVGGTTEAFF
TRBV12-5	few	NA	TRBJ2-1	TGTGCTAGTGGTTCATATCCGGGCTCCTACAATGAGCAGTTCTTC	CASGSYPGSYNEQFF
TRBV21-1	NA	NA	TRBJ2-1	TGTGCCAGCAGCAAAGGCGGAAGCTCCTACAATGAGCAGTTCTTC	CASSKGGSSYNEQFF
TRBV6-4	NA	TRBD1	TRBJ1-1	TGTAGGGGGCGAGTGAACACTGAAGCTTTCTTT	CRGRVNTEAFF
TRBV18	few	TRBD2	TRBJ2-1	TGTGCCAGCACTAGCGGGTACTCCTACAATGAGCAGTTCTTC	CASTSGYSYNEQFF
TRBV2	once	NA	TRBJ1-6	TGTGCCAGCAGTGTCAGAGACGGGACGGGGATAGCGGGATCACCCCTCCACTTT	CASSVRDGTGIAGSPLHF
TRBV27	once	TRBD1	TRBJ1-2	TGTGCCAGCAGCGGACAGGGGGACTATGGCTACACCTTC	CASSGQGDYGYTF
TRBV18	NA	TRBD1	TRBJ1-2	TGTGCCAGCTCAGGGACGACAGGGGGCGCGTCGGGCTACACCTTC	CASSGTTGGASGYTF
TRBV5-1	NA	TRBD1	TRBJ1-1	TGCGCCAGCAGCTGGGGCGGACAGGGATCTGAAGCTTTCTTT	CASSWGGQGSEAFF
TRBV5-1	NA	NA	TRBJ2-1	TGCGCCAGCAGCCAGGACAGACCCGATGAGCAGTTCTTC	CASSQDRPDEQFF
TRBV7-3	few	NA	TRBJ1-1	TGTGCCAGCAGCTTAAGCGGCAACACTGAAGCTTTCTTT	CASSLSGNTEAFF
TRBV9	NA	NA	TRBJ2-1	TGTGCCAGCAGCGTATGGGAGAATGAGCAGTTCTTC	CASSVWENEQFF
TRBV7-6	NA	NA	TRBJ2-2	TGTGCCAGCAGCTTTACCTCCCCCAGGGTTGGTACCGGGGAGCTGTTTTTT	CASSFTSPRVGTGELFF
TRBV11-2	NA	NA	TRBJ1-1	TGTGCCAGCAGCTTAGATTCCCGGGGTACCACTGAAGCTTTCTTT	CASSLDSRGTTEAFF
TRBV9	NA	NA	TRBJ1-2	TGTGCCAGCAGCACATGGGGGGGGCTGGCGGGCTACACCTTC	CASSTWGGLAGYTF
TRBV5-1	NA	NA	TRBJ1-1	TGCGCCAGCAGCGAAGCACCAGGGTATGGCACTGAAGCTTTCTTT	CASSEAPGYGTEAFF
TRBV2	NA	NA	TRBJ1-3	TGTGCCAGCAGTGAACTGAGCTCTGGAAACACCATATATTTT	CASSELSSGNTIYF
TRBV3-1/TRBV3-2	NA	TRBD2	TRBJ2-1	TGTGCCAGCAGCCTTAGCGGGGGGAATGAGCAGTTCTTC	CASSLSGGNEQFF
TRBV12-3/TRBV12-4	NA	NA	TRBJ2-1	TGTGCCAGCAGTTTTGGACGGAGGGAGCAGTTCTTC	CASSFGRREQFF
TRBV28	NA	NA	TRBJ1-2	TGTGCCAGCAGTACGACAGTCTATGGCTACACCTTC	CASSTTVYGYTF
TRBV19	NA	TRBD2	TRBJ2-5	TGTGCCAGTACGGCGGGGGGGCGGGTAGAGACCCAGTACTTC	CASTAGGRVETQYF
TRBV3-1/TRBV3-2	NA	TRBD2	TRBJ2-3	TGTGCCAGCAGCCAAACTAGCGGCTACACAGATACGCAGTATTTT	CASSQTSGYTDTQYF
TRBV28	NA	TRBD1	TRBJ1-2	TGTGCCAGCAGTGGGGGCTCCCGGGACAGGGGGCGCGAGTATGGCTACACCTTC	CASSGGSRDRGREYGYTF
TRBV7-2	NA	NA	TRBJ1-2	TGTGCCAGCAGTAGAGGGAAAGACAGGAACTATGGCTACACCTTC	CASSRGKDRNYGYTF
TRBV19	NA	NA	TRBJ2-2	TGTGCCAGTAGTATCGGCGGATCCGGGGAGCTGTTTTTT	CASSIGGSGELFF
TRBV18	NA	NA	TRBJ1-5	TGTGCCAGCTCACCTTTTTTTCGGTCGGCGGGCAATCAGCCCCAGCATTTT	CASSPFFRSAGNQPQHF
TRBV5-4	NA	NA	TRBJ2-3	TGTGCCAGCAGCTTTTCTTTGGGAGGTGGCACAGATACGCAGTATTTT	CASSFSLGGGTDTQYF
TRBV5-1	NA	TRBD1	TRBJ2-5	TGCGCCAGCAGCCCCTCGGGGACAGGAGAAGAGACCCAGTACTTC	CASSPSGTGEETQYF
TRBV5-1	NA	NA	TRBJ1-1	TGCGCCAGCAGCGCAACGACAGGTTCCACTGAAGCTTTCTTT	CASSATTGSTEAFF
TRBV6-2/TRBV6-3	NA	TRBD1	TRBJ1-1	TGTGCCAGCAGTTACGAGCTCGGGCGACAGGGGGCATCTGAAGCTTTCTTT	CASSYELGRQGASEAFF
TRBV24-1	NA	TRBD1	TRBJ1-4	TGTGCCACCAGTGTCGGGACAGGGGGCGTTAATGAAAAACTGTTTTTT	CATSVGTGGVNEKLFF
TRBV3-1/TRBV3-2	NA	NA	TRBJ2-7	TGTGCCAGCAGGAACAGCAGAAACTCCTACGAGCAGTACTTC	CASRNSRNSYEQYF